Included here is one T cell receptor beta chain sequence, with context. What this receptor recognizes is not known. It has no much larger one-base neighbor in the sample; base qualities were not kept. The V end loses 5 bases and the J end loses 0 bases, and a stretch of 11 bases separates them. Looking up the germline V gene yields CDR1 MDHEN and CDR2 SYDVKM. The CDR3 measures 14 amino acids from cysteine to phenylalanine. Only CDR3 DNA is held: 42 bases, read in frame from base 1. The collaborating institutions used their own protocols to collect whole blood in K2EDTA tubes. For TCRbeta analysis, collaborator samples were shipped as frozen whole blood, as isolated PBMCs, or as DNA extracted from either sample type. This record belongs to a study of blood T cell repertoires in COVID-19 (dated by TCRdb to about 2020). Background for the entire study: Samples from collaborators originated in the United States, Italy and Spain and spanned both the acute and convalescent phases of COVID-19. Sample metadata almost always included a de-identified subject ID, COVID-19 status, age in years and sex. HLA class I and class II types, where available, came from metadata supplied by the sample provider rather than from assay-based typing. The dataset comprised deeply sampled blood TCRbeta repertoires from subjects exposed to, actively infected with, or recovered from COVID-19. The repertoires were released in a freely available public database intended as a resource for research on the immune response to SARS-CoV-2. Samples came from the ongoing ImmuneRACE study (first 160 participants) plus 1,254 subjects from 6 global collaborators. The prospective study material was composed of cDNA or gDNA derived from T cells, B-cell-depleted T cells, or PBMCs. Broad study findings and their caveats: The amount of clinical and demographic metadata varied by source and participant and was provided uncurated.

TCRbeta CDR3 regions were amplified from genomic DNA using the immunoSEQ Assay, a bias-controlled multiplex PCR. The study's own analysis went as follows. Nucleated cell counts per sample were estimated from amplification of reference gene primers within the assay. To quantify the absolute abundance of each unique TCRbeta CDR3 rearrangement, sequence reads were collapsed and filtered. For each sample, productive Simpson clonality was calculated as the square root of Simpson's diversity index over productive rearrangements. TCRdb retrieved this table from immuneACCESS and kept in-frame rearrangements only. Not all clones are present; in checked studies, unresolved V genes account for under half, and no reason is known for the remainder. D and trimming were read from the DNA, whereas the V and J calls and clone size are those reported in that table. This sample has fewer than 250,000 clones in its table, and around 80% of those were observed once. The ten largest clones add up to approximately 5.7% of the sample.

The V and J genes are TRBV28 and TRBJ2-7, and the D gene may be TRBD1, 5 bases matching. The sequence came from a human donor in a cohort sampled during active COVID-19. Sequenced sample: peripheral blood. CDR3 region: CASSTTDISYEQYF. The DNA sequence reads TGTGCCAGCAGTACCACGGACATCTCCTACGAGCAGTACTTC.